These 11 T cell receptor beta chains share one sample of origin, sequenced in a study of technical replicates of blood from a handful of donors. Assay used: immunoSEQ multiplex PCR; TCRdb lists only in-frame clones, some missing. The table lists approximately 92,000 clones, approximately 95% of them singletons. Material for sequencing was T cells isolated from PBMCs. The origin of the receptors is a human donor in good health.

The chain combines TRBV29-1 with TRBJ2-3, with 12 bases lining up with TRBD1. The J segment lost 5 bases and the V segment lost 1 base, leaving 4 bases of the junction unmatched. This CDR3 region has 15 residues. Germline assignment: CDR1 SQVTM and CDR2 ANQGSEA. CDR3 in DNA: TGCAGCGTTGAAGGGGACAGGGGGCGAGGAGATACGCAGTATTTT. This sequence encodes CSVEGDRGRGDTQYF.

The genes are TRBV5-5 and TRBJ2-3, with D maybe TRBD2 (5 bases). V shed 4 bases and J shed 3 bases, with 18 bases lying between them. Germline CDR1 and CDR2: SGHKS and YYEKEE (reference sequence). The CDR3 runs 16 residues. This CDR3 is CASSADEGWVTDTQYF. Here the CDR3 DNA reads TGTGCCAGCAGCGCGGATGAGGGATGGGTAACAGATACGCAGTATTTT.

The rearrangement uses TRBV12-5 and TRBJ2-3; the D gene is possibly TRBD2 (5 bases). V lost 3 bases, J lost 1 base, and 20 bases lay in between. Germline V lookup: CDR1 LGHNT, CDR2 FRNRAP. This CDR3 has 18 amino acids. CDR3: CASGFVTPTTGGTDTQYF. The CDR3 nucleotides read TGTGCTAGTGGTTTTGTAACCCCGACTACCGGGGGCACAGATACGCAGTATTTT.

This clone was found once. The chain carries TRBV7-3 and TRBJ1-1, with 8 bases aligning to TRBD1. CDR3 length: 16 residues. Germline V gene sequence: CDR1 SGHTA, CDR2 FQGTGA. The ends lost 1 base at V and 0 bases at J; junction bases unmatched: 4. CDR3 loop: CASSLIPGGLNTEAFF. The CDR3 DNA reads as TGTGCCAGCAGCTTAATCCCAGGGGGCCTGAACACTGAAGCTTTCTTT.

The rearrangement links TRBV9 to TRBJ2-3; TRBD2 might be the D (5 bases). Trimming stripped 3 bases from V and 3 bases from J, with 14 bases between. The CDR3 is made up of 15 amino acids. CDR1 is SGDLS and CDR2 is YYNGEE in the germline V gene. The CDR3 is CASSANYPGTDTQYF. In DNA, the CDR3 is TGTGCCAGCAGCGCAAACTACCCGGGAACAGATACGCAGTATTTT.

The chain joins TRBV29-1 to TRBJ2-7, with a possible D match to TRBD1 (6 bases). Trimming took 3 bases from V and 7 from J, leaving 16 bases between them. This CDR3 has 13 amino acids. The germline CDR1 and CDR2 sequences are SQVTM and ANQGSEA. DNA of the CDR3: TGCAGCGTTGACGGGCAGGGGCCGGGGGAGCAGTACTTC. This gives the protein CSVDGQGPGEQYF.

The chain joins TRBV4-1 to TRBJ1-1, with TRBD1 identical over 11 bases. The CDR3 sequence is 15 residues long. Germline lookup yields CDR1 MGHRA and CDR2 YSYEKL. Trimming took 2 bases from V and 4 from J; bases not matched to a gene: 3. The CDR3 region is CASSQPGTGGTEAFF. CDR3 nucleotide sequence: TGCGCCAGCAGCCAACCCGGGACAGGGGGCACTGAAGCTTTCTTT.

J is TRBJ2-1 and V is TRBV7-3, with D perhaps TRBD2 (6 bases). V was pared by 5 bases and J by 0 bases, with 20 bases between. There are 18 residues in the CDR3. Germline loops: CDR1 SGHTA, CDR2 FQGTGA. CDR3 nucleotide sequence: TGTGCCAGCAGCCCGGGGGTCGGGGGAGAAGCCTCCTACAATGAGCAGTTCTTC. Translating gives CASSPGVGGEASYNEQFF.

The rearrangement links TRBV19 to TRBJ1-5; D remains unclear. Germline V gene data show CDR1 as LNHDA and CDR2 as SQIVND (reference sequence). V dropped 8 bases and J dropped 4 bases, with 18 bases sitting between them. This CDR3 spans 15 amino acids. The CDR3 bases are TGTGCCAGTGGGGAGAGGGAGGCACCGAATCAGCCCCAGCATTTT. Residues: CASGEREAPNQPQHF.

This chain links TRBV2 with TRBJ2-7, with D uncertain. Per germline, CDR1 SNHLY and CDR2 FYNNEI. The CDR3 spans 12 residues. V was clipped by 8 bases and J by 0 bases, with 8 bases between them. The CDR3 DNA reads TGTGCCAGCTCTTTTAACTCCTACGAGCAGTACTTC. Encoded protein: CASSFNSYEQYF.

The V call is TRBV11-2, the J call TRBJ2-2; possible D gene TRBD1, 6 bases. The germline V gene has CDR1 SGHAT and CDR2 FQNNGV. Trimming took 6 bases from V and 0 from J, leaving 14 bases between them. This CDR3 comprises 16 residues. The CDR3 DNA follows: TGTGCCAGCAGACGAGTAGGGGGACCGAACACCGGGGAGCTGTTTTTT. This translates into CASRRVGGPNTGELFF.